This TCR beta chain was captured by sequencing in a study of T cell repertoires in cytomegalovirus infection. The wider study: CMV infection and matching HLA type were both indicated by public TCR beta signatures.

The CDR3 totals 16 residues. V was pared by 1 base and J by 4 bases, with 16 bases between. Germline values: CDR1 SGHTA, CDR2 FQGNSA. Each CDR3 protein gets one entry after TCRdb re-called the reads with MiXCR. The data show approximately 750,000 distinct CDR3 sequences, approximately 34% seen once. Whole-study findings and limits: HLA-C-restricted TCR beta clonotypes specific for CMV led the ex vivo response. Carriers of CMV and the relevant HLA type were discriminated by public TCR beta frequency.

This clonotype appeared many times. Its antigen is not identified. The chain links TRBV7-2 to TRBJ2-5, with a weak D call TRBD1 (6 bases). This sequence was found in a human donor in good health (CMV status not recorded). Some clones in this sample may be carry-over from other donors' samples. Sequencing used PBMCs. The CDR3 DNA reads as TGTGCCAGCAGCTTAGTAGGGCACAGGGTTGGAGAGACCCAGTACTTC. This codes for CASSLVGHRVGETQYF.